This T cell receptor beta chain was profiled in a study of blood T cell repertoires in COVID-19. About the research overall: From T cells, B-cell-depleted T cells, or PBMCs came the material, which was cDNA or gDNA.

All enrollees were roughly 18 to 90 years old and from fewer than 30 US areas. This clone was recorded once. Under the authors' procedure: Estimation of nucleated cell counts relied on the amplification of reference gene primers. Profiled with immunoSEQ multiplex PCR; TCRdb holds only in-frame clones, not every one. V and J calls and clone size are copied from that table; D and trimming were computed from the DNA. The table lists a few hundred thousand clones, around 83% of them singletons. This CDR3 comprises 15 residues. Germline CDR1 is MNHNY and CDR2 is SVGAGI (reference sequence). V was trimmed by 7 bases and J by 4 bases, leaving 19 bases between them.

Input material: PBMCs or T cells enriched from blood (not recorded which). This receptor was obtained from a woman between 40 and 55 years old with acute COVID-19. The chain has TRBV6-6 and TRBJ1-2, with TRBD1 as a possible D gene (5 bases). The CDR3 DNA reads TGTGCCAGCACCTCGCGGTCGACAGATATCTATGGCTACACCTTC. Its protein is CASTSRSTDIYGYTF.